These 8 T cell receptor beta chains were all obtained from the same sample, sequenced in a study of early T cells in non-severe SARS-CoV-2 infection. Via MiXCR, TCRdb re-called the 5' RACE reads, giving one row per CDR3 protein. The data show around 99,000 distinct CDR3 sequences, approximately 15% seen once. Here the sequenced sample was whole blood, taken at baseline. These receptors were collected from an adult who was a healthcare worker with PCR-confirmed SARS-CoV-2 infection or an uninfected control (not recorded which).

The rearrangement links TRBV3-1 to TRBJ2-2; 9 positions match TRBD2. The CDR3 extends over 13 amino acids. Germline assignment: CDR1 LGHDT and CDR2 YNNKEL (reference sequence). With V trimmed by 5 bases and J by 7 bases, 2 bases remained unmatched. CDR3 DNA sequence: TGTGCCAGCAGCTCGCGGGAGGGCGGGGAGCTGTTTTTT. Translation gives CASSSREGGELFF.

This clonotype turned up a few times. The rearrangement links TRBV12-3 or TRBV12-4 to TRBJ2-5; D remains unclear. There are 14 residues in the CDR3. V lost 2 bases and J lost 2, with 9 bases in between. CDR3 region: CASSLRRRQETQYF. The CDR3 nucleotides are TGTGCCAGCAGTTTACGGCGGAGACAAGAGACCCAGTACTTC.

This clonotype was detected only a few times. The V gene is TRBV7-9, the J gene TRBJ2-1; unclear D gene. Trimming pared 7 bases from V and 7 bases from J, leaving 11 bases between. The CDR3 spans 12 residues. Germline V gives CDR1 SEHNR, CDR2 FQNEAQ (reference sequence). Here the CDR3 reads CASTTIGNEQFF. The CDR3 DNA reads TGTGCCAGCACCACAATAGGGAATGAGCAGTTCTTC. The full variable domain, rest sourced from reference TRBV7-9 and TRBJ2-1, is DTGVSQNPRHKITKRGQNVTFRCDPISEHNRLYWYRQTLGQGPEFLTYFQNEAQLEKSRLLSDRFSAERPKGSFSTLEIQRTEQGDSAMYLCASTTIGNEQFFGPGTRLTVL.

The rearrangement links TRBV7-2 to TRBJ1-6; perhaps TRBD1 as D (5 bases). The CDR3 loop spans 14 amino acids. The V and J ends lost 4 bases and 8 bases respectively, with 12 bases between them. Germline CDR1 reads SGHTA; CDR2 reads FQGNSA. CDR3 in DNA: TGTGCCAGCAGCTCCTTCAGAGGGGATTCACCCCTCCACTTT. It translates to CASSSFRGDSPLHF.

The V gene is TRBV11-1, the J gene TRBJ1-1; D might be TRBD1 (6 bases). The germline CDR1 and CDR2 sequences are SGHAT and FQDESV (reference sequence). CDR3 size: 14 residues. V lost 1 base and J lost 3, with 9 bases in between. This CDR3 reads CASSLDGGYTEAFF. The CDR3 bases are TGTGCCAGCAGCTTAGATGGGGGCTACACTGAAGCTTTCTTT.

The rearrangement joins TRBV4-3 to TRBJ2-3; 7 positions match TRBD2. This CDR3 is built from 17 residues. After removal of 1 base from V and 4 bases from J, the junction contained 11 bases not matched to a gene. Germline lookup yields CDR1 LGHNA and CDR2 YSLEER. The CDR3 DNA reads TGCGCCAGCAGCCAAGGCATGGTCGGACTAGTATCAGATACGCAGTATTTT. It translates to CASSQGMVGLVSDTQYF.

This clonotype turned up a few times. The chain joins TRBV12-3 or TRBV12-4 to TRBJ1-2; D call uncertain. This CDR3 region has 12 residues. Trimming cost V 1 base and J 4 bases, with 4 bases left between them. The CDR3 coding sequence is TGTGCCAGCAGTTTAGGGTCCTATGGCTACACCTTC. It codes for CASSLGSYGYTF.

The chain uses TRBV11-2 and TRBJ1-2; D might be TRBD1 (6 bases). CDR1 and CDR2 from the germline V gene are SGHAT and FQNNGV. With 3 bases removed from V and 5 bases from J, the gap between germline ends came to 10 bases. This CDR3 comprises 13 residues. The CDR3 DNA reads TGTGCCAGCAGCTTTGGACAGTTATATGGCTACACCTTC. Protein product: CASSFGQLYGYTF.